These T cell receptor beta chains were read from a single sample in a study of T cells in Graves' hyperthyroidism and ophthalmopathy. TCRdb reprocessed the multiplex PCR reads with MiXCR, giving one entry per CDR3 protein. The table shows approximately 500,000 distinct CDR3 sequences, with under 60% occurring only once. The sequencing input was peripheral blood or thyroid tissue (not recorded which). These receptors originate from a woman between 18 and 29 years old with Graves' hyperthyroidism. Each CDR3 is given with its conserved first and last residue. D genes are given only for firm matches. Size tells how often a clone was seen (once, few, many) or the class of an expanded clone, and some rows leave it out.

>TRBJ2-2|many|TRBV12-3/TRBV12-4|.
.
CASSSSGAPFGGELFF
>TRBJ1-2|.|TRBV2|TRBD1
TGTGCCAGCATTAGGGGACAGGGCTCAGATGGCTACACCTTC
CASIRGQGSDGYTF
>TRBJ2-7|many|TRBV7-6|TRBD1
TGTGCCAGCAGTAGGGGGCCCTACGAGCAGTACTTC
CASSRGPYEQYF
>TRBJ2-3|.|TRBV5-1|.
TGCGCCAGCAGCCTCGGACAGATAAGCACAGATACGCAGTATTTT
CASSLGQISTDTQYF
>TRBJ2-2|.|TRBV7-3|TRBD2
TGCGCCAGCAGCCATAGCGGGAGTAACACCGGGGAGCTGTTTTTT
CASSHSGSNTGELFF
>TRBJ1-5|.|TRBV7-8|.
TGTGCCAGCGGGGGGCAACAGCCCCAGCATTTT
CASGGQQPQHF
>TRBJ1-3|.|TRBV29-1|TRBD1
TGCAGCTCGGGGGACAGCTCTGGAAACACCATATATTTT
CSSGDSSGNTIYF
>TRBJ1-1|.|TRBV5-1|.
TGCGCCAGCCAGAGTCCGAATAACAATGAAGCTTTCTTT
CASQSPNNNEAFF
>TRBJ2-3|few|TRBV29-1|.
TGCAGCGTGGTGCCGGGACTGAAAACAGATACGCAGTATTTT
CSVVPGLKTDTQYF
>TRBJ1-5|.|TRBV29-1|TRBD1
TGCAGCGTTGAAGGACCGACCGGGACAGGGTGCAATCAGCCCCAGCATTTT
CSVEGPTGTGCNQPQHF
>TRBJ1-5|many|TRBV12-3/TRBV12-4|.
TGTGCCAGCGGTTGGTACTGGCCCCAGCATTTT
CASGWYWPQHF
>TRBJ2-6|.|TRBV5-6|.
TGTGCCAGCAGCCTCAGCACGGGGCGGAGCTCTGGGGCCAACGTCCTGACTTTC
CASSLSTGRSSGANVLTF
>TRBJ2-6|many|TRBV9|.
TGTGCCAGCAGCGTAGACGTCCACGCCCGGTCTGGGGCCAACGTCCTGACTTTC
CASSVDVHARSGANVLTF
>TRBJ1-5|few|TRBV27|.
TGTGCCAGCAGTTCCGGGGGGCGCCCCCAGCATTTT
CASSSGGRPQHF